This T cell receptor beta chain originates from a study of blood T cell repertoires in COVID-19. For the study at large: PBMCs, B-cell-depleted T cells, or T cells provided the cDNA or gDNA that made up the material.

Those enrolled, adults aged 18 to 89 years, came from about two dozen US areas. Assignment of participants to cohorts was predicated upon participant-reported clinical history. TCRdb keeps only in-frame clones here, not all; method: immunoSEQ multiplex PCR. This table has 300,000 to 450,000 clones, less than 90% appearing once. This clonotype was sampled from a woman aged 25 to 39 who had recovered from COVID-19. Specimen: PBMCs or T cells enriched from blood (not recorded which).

The CDR3 sequence: CASTIQTGQLSNTGELFF. Here the CDR3 DNA reads TGTGCCAGCACCATCCAAACGGGACAGCTATCGAACACCGGGGAGCTGTTTTTT. The V and J genes are TRBV4-2 and TRBJ2-2, with TRBD1 matching over 7 bases. Unmatched junction bases numbered 14, after V lost 7 bases and J lost 0 bases. Germline CDR1 LGHNA, CDR2 YNFKEQ. The CDR3 loop spans 18 amino acids.